This T cell receptor (beta chain) emerged from a study of T cell repertoires in cytomegalovirus infection. Study summary: Public TCR beta signatures provided an indication of both CMV infection and a matching HLA type. Notes on the study in general: Adding up the frequency of public TCR beta families identified people who carried CMV plus the relevant HLA.

This clonotype came up many times. The antigen is not known. TCRdb used MiXCR to reprocess the reads, holding one entry per CDR3 protein. The sample carries 380,000 or so distinct CDR3 sequences, about 35% recorded once. Germline values: CDR1 MNHEY, CDR2 SMNVEV (reference sequence). The CDR3 runs 15 residues. V was clipped by 6 bases and J by 7 bases, with 20 bases between them. The specimen was cultured PBMCs, collected from culture after CMV antigen stimulation. This clonotype originated in a human donor in good health (CMV status not recorded). Some clones in this sample may be carry-over from other donors' samples. The chain combines TRBV27 with TRBJ2-3, with D perhaps TRBD1 or TRBD2 (5 bases each). The CDR3 protein is CASSPNRDAVNTQYF. The CDR3 DNA is TGTGCCAGCAGCCCGAACCGGGACGCAGTTAATACGCAGTATTTT.